The 2 T cell receptor beta chains presented below share a single source sample, sequenced in a study of blood T cell repertoires in COVID-19. Sequenced by immunoSEQ multiplex PCR; TCRdb stores in-frame clones only, minus some. The data show around 140,000 clones, around 83% seen once. Sequenced: peripheral blood. The receptors here all came from a human donor with acute or convalescent COVID-19. The donor label of this sample is uncertain.

This chain links TRBV19 with TRBJ2-1; 8 bases align to TRBD2. V was pared by 3 bases and J by 1 base, with 8 bases of the junction left unmatched. Per germline, CDR1 LNHDA and CDR2 SQIVND (reference sequence). The CDR3 extends over 17 amino acids. CDR3 coding DNA: TGTGCCAGTAGTATCGGTGGACTAGCCCAATCCTACAATGAGCAGTTCTTC. This sequence encodes CASSIGGLAQSYNEQFF.

The CDR3 loop reads CASSAPPKPQHF. The CDR3 bases are TGTGCCAGCAGTGCCCCCCCTAAGCCCCAGCATTTT. The rearrangement uses TRBV2 and TRBJ1-5; D gene unclear. This CDR3 is 12 amino acids long. V was trimmed by 4 bases and J by 8 bases, leaving 9 bases between them. CDR1 and CDR2 (germline): SNHLY, FYNNEI.